These T cell receptor beta chains were read from a single sample in a study of response to subunit inactivated influenza vaccine. TCRdb recomputed calls from the RT-PCR reads with MiXCR, one row per CDR3 protein. The repertoire includes about 500,000 distinct CDR3 sequences, 15% to 20% of them detected once, and over 2.5% sits in the top ten. The sample here was CD4+ T cells sorted from PBMCs, taken less than 30 months after vaccination. The receptors originated from a man between 50 and 69 years old who received an inactivated influenza vaccine. The CDR3 runs from the conserved cysteine through the conserved F or W. Each record gives: clone size, V gene, D gene, J gene, CDR3 protein, CDR3 DNA. A D gene is named only where the DNA matches it firmly. A row's size may be missing; if present it is once, few, many or a size class.

NA	TRBV10-3	NA	TRBJ2-2	CAATGPNTGELFF	TGTGCCGCTACCGGGCCAAACACCGGGGAGCTGTTTTTT
few	TRBV7-8	NA	TRBJ2-2	CASSSVGGQRTGELFF	TGTGCCAGCAGCTCCGTCGGGGGGCAAAGAACCGGGGAGCTGTTTTTT
NA	TRBV3-1	TRBD2	TRBJ2-1	CASSQDWSVSGGIYNEQFF	TGTGCCAGCAGCCAAGATTGGTCCGTTAGCGGGGGCATATACAATGAGCAGTTCTTC
NA	TRBV6-5	NA	TRBJ2-3	CASSYNQLRTDTQYF	TGTGCCAGCAGTTACAATCAGCTACGCACAGATACGCAGTATTTT
many	TRBV7-2	NA	TRBJ2-4	CASSFTSGKNIQYF	TGTGCCAGCAGCTTCACTAGTGGCAAAAACATTCAGTACTTC
few	TRBV5-1	TRBD2	TRBJ2-2	CASSFRRLAGVENTGELFF	TGCGCCAGCAGCTTTAGGAGACTAGCGGGGGTTGAGAACACCGGGGAGCTGTTTTTT
NA	TRBV18	NA	TRBJ2-1	CASSLDRDSYNEQFF	TGTGCCAGCTCACTTGACCGGGATAGCTACAATGAGCAGTTCTTC
few	TRBV7-2	NA	TRBJ2-1	CASSSIALRDNEQFF	TGTGCCAGCAGCTCGATAGCACTAAGGGACAATGAGCAGTTCTTC
few	TRBV6-1	TRBD1	TRBJ1-5	CASSPRTGNSNQPQHF	TGTGCCAGCAGTCCAAGGACAGGAAATAGCAATCAGCCCCAGCATTTT
few	TRBV9	NA	TRBJ1-1	CASSVVEGRDAEAFF	TGTGCCAGCAGCGTAGTGGAAGGGAGAGACGCTGAAGCTTTCTTT
few	TRBV9	NA	TRBJ2-2	CASSVRGSTGELFF	TGTGCCAGCAGCGTCCGGGGAAGCACCGGGGAGCTGTTTTTT
few	TRBV20-1	NA	TRBJ1-2	CSANPRVGSGGYTF	TGCAGTGCTAATCCCCGGGTAGGGTCCGGTGGCTACACCTTC
NA	TRBV4-3	NA	TRBJ1-2	CASSQRPRPFGGYTF	TGCGCCAGCAGCCAACGTCCCCGACCCTTTGGTGGCTACACCTTC
NA	TRBV7-2	NA	TRBJ2-1	CASSLSRVGEQFF	TGTGCCAGCAGCTTATCGCGGGTCGGGGAGCAGTTCTTC
NA	TRBV20-1	NA	TRBJ1-1	CSARDPHRTEAFF	TGCAGTGCCCGGGACCCCCACCGCACTGAAGCTTTCTTT
NA	TRBV28	NA	TRBJ2-3	CSSRTAGRRGTDTQYF	TGTTCCAGCAGAACAGCAGGGCGCCGTGGAACAGATACGCAGTATTTT
NA	TRBV6-1	NA	TRBJ2-5	CASSMGLTWGGETQYF	TGTGCCAGCAGCATGGGCCTCACGTGGGGTGGAGAGACCCAGTACTTC
NA	TRBV4-3	NA	TRBJ2-3	CASSQRTTDTQYF	TGCGCCAGCAGCCAGAGGACTACAGATACGCAGTATTTT
NA	TRBV5-6	NA	TRBJ2-2	CASSAQGGRDTGELFF	TGTGCCAGCAGCGCCCAGGGGGGGCGGGACACCGGGGAGCTGTTTTTT
NA	TRBV5-6	TRBD2	TRBJ2-1	CASSWTSGSRDEQFF	TGTGCCAGCAGCTGGACTAGCGGGAGTCGGGATGAGCAGTTCTTC
few	TRBV18	TRBD1	TRBJ2-7	CASSLQGVNEQYF	TGTGCCAGCTCTCTACAGGGGGTCAACGAGCAGTACTTC
many	TRBV5-1	NA	TRBJ2-4	CASSSQGFNNIQYF	TGCGCCAGCAGCTCACAGGGTTTCAATAACATTCAGTACTTC
few	TRBV7-8	TRBD2	TRBJ2-1	CASSALRTSTNEQFF	TGTGCCAGCAGCGCCCTGAGGACTAGCACGAATGAGCAGTTCTTC
NA	TRBV20-1	NA	TRBJ2-4	CSALAEGAAKNIQYF	TGCAGTGCCCTCGCGGAGGGGGCAGCCAAAAACATTCAGTACTTC
NA	TRBV7-2	NA	TRBJ2-7	CASSPFSPTGGEQYF	TGTGCCAGCAGCCCTTTCTCTCCTACAGGAGGCGAGCAGTACTTC
many	TRBV12-3/TRBV12-4	TRBD1	TRBJ1-5	CASSLSGGWSNQPQHF	TGTGCCAGCAGTTTGTCAGGGGGCTGGAGCAATCAGCCCCAGCATTTT
NA	TRBV5-5	NA	TRBJ2-7	CASSDRTGRTYEQYF	TGTGCCAGCAGCGACAGAACGGGACGAACCTACGAGCAGTACTTC
few	TRBV12-3/TRBV12-4	NA	TRBJ2-7	CASSFIGNYEQYF	TGTGCCAGCAGTTTTATAGGTAACTACGAGCAGTACTTC
many	TRBV7-9	NA	TRBJ1-1	CASSLTRGSTEAFF	TGTGCCAGCAGCTTAACCCGGGGGAGCACTGAAGCTTTCTTT
many	TRBV4-3	NA	TRBJ2-3	CASTRVPDTQYF	TGCGCCAGCACCAGGGTCCCCGATACGCAGTATTTT
NA	TRBV20-1	NA	TRBJ2-1	CSASRGPSYNEQFF	TGCAGTGCTAGTCGGGGGCCTAGCTACAATGAGCAGTTCTTC
many	TRBV7-2	NA	TRBJ1-1	CASSQGRYTEAFF	TGTGCCAGCAGCCAAGGAAGGTACACTGAAGCTTTCTTT
NA	TRBV4-1	NA	TRBJ1-1	CASSPDRRFLHTEAFF	TGCGCCAGCAGCCCAGACCGCAGGTTCCTGCACACTGAAGCTTTCTTT
NA	TRBV5-1	NA	TRBJ1-4	CASSAGPNEKLFF	TGCGCCAGCAGCGCAGGGCCTAATGAAAAACTGTTTTTT
NA	TRBV7-8	NA	TRBJ2-7	CASSLDGTVYEQYF	TGTGCCAGCAGCTTAGATGGGACGGTCTACGAGCAGTACTTC
few	TRBV9	NA	TRBJ2-1	CASSVGGNDNEQFF	TGTGCCAGCAGCGTAGGAGGGAACGACAATGAGCAGTTCTTC
few	TRBV5-5	NA	TRBJ2-1	CASTGLASYNEQFF	TGTGCCAGCACTGGCCTAGCCTCCTACAATGAGCAGTTCTTC
NA	TRBV5-5	NA	TRBJ2-3	CASSLEWEKDTQYF	TGTGCCAGCAGCTTGGAGTGGGAGAAAGATACGCAGTATTTT
NA	TRBV6-5	NA	TRBJ1-6	CASSYSATVNSPLHF	TGTGCCAGCAGTTACTCGGCGACGGTAAATTCACCCCTCCACTTT
few	TRBV20-1	TRBD1	TRBJ1-5	CSARGTGTGTHSGQPQHF	TGCAGTGCTAGAGGGACTGGGACAGGGACTCATTCGGGTCAGCCCCAGCATTTT
few	TRBV7-2	NA	TRBJ2-2	CASSFGATYPGELFF	TGTGCCAGCAGCTTCGGGGCAACGTACCCCGGGGAGCTGTTTTTT
NA	TRBV6-5	NA	TRBJ2-6	CASSSPGNSGANVLTF	TGTGCCAGCAGTTCTCCGGGGAACTCTGGGGCCAACGTCCTGACTTTC
NA	TRBV9	TRBD2	TRBJ2-1	CASSKIETGGLQFF	TGTGCCAGCAGCAAAATCGAAACCGGGGGGTTGCAGTTCTTC
few	TRBV28	NA	TRBJ2-3	CASSFLSTSSGDTQYF	TGTGCCAGCAGTTTCCTCTCAACTTCGAGTGGGGATACGCAGTATTTT